This T cell receptor beta chain was documented in a study of cytomegalovirus exposure and HLA in healthy donors. PCR used 60 Vbeta primers and 13 Jbeta primers. Repertoires were generated with immunoSEQ multiplex PCR, while TCRdb's copy carries only in-frame clones and drops some. The sample includes under 150,000 clones, around four fifths seen only once; the top ten take roughly 7.7%. J lost 3 bases, V lost 3 bases, and 10 bases had no gene match. This CDR3 has 16 residues. Germline V gene lookup returns CDR1 SEHNR and CDR2 FQNEAQ (reference sequence). The chain joins TRBV7-9 to TRBJ2-7, with TRBD2 matching 8 bases. The origin of this receptor is a woman aged 45-59 years in good health and CMV-seropositive. Sequenced material: PBMCs. CDR3 coding DNA: TGTGCCAGCAGCTTTTACCCTGGGACTAGTCACTACGAGCAGTACTTC. Its protein product is CASSFYPGTSHYEQYF.